Presented here are 26 T cell receptor beta chains from one specimen sequenced in a study of cytomegalovirus exposure and HLA in healthy donors. PCR primers comprised 60 Vbeta and 13 Jbeta primers. The protocol was immunoSEQ multiplex PCR, while the TCRdb copy is restricted to in-frame clones and leaves out a portion. In all, the sample yields about 160,000 clones. The material sequenced was PBMCs. These receptor sequences come from a woman aged 55 to 70 in good health and CMV-seronegative.

CDR3 DNA sequence: TGTGCCAGCAGTGTCGACGGGGGGATCCAAGAGACCCAGTACTTC. Residues: CASSVDGGIQETQYF. The chain has TRBV2 and TRBJ2-5, with TRBD2 identical over 7 bases. CDR1 and CDR2 (germline): SNHLY, FYNNEI. The trim removed 4 bases at V and 1 base at J, leaving 6 bases unmatched. CDR3 length equals 15 residues. The entire variable domain, with the rest obtained from reference TRBV2 and TRBJ2-5, is as follows: EPEVTQTPSHQVTQMGQEVILRCVPISNHLYFYWYRQILGQKVEFLVSFYNNEISEKSEIFDDQFSVERPDGSNFTLKIRSTKLEDSAMYFCASSVDGGIQETQYFGPGTRLLVL.

The V gene is TRBV7-3, the J gene TRBJ2-7; 10 bases align to TRBD1. After removal of 5 bases from V and 3 bases from J, the junction contained 4 bases not matched to a gene. The length of the CDR3 is 14 residues. The germline V gene encodes CDR1 SGHTA and CDR2 FQGTGA. This chain's CDR3 is CASSRGQGVYEQYF. CDR3 in DNA: TGTGCCAGCAGCCGAGGACAGGGGGTCTACGAGCAGTACTTC.

The V call is TRBV27, the J call TRBJ1-5; 8 nucleotides match TRBD1. With V trimmed by 4 bases and J by 5 bases, 7 bases remained unmatched. Looked up from germline, CDR1 is MNHEY and CDR2 is SMNVEV (reference sequence). This CDR3 has 15 amino acids. The CDR3, as DNA: TGTGCCAGCAGTTCTAGGACAGGGCGGGATCAGCCCCAGCATTTT. It specifies CASSSRTGRDQPQHF.

The chain joins TRBV9 to TRBJ2-7; the match to TRBD2 covers 7 bases. The junction had 12 bases not matched to a gene; V was cut back by 4 bases and J by 5 bases. Germline CDR1 and CDR2: SGDLS and YYNGEE. This CDR3 has 15 residues. This CDR3 is CASSPQGGIGNEQYF. The CDR3 coding sequence is TGTGCCAGCAGCCCCCAGGGAGGGATAGGCAACGAGCAGTACTTC.

The chain employs TRBV7-3 and TRBJ1-2, with TRBD1 as a possible D gene (5 bases). The V end lost 5 bases, the J end lost 4 bases, and 26 bases lay between the germline ends. The germline V gene encodes CDR1 SGHTA and CDR2 FQGTGA. This CDR3 has 18 residues. CDR3 in DNA: TGTGCCAGCAGCAAAAACCCAATGGTTCGGGGGTTCTCCTATGGCTACACCTTC. Translated: CASSKNPMVRGFSYGYTF.

The rearrangement links TRBV7-3 to TRBJ1-6, with D perhaps TRBD1 (5 bases). Per germline, CDR1 SGHTA and CDR2 FQGTGA. This CDR3 contains 14 residues. Trimming took 1 base from V and 11 from J, leaving 12 bases between them. The CDR3 nucleotides read TGTGCCAGCAGCTTAAAGGGGCAGGGAACACCCCTCCACTTT. Encoded protein: CASSLKGQGTPLHF.

The chain links TRBV29-1 to TRBJ1-2; 9 bases match TRBD1. With 6 bases clipped from V and 4 bases from J, the junction kept 12 bases outside the gene matches. CDR1 is SQVTM, CDR2 ANQGSEA, per germline. There are 15 residues in the CDR3. The CDR3 DNA reads as TGCAGCGTGAGGGGACAGGGAGTACACGCCTATGGCTACACCTTC. Its protein product is CSVRGQGVHAYGYTF.

The V and J genes are TRBV4-1 and TRBJ2-5, with 8 bases matching TRBD1. J gave up 4 bases and V 1 base, and 5 bases lay outside the gene matches. The CDR3 runs 15 residues. Germline values: CDR1 MGHRA, CDR2 YSYEKL. The CDR3, as DNA: TGCGCCAGCAGCCAAGCCTTCGGACAGGGAGAGACCCAGTACTTC. This translates into CASSQAFGQGETQYF.

The chain uses TRBV29-1 and TRBJ2-5; D gene ambiguous. V shed 6 bases and J shed 4 bases, with 9 bases lying between them. The CDR3 has 11 amino acids. The germline V gene has CDR1 SQVTM and CDR2 ANQGSEA. CDR3 DNA sequence: TGCAGCGTCCTTTTGCGAGAGACCCAGTACTTC. Amino acids: CSVLLRETQYF. The variable domain in full, with the rest retrieved from reference TRBV29-1 and TRBJ2-5, is SAVISQKPSRDICQRGTSLTIQCQVDSQVTMMFWYRQQPGQSLTLIATANQGSEATYESGFVIDKFPISRPNLTFSTLTVSNMSPEDSSIYLCSVLLRETQYFGPGTRLLVL.

This rearrangement joins TRBV4-1 to TRBJ2-3; 7 positions match TRBD1. This CDR3 region has 17 residues. With 2 bases clipped from V and 2 bases from J, the junction kept 10 bases outside the gene matches. The germline V gene has CDR1 MGHRA and CDR2 YSYEKL. In DNA, the CDR3 is TGCGCCAGCAGCCAAATTCTGACAGGGTTGATCACAGATACGCAGTATTTT. Translated: CASSQILTGLITDTQYF.

V and J are TRBV5-1 and TRBJ2-1, with TRBD1 matching over 7 bases. Germline values: CDR1 SGHRS, CDR2 YFSETQ. This CDR3 spans 13 amino acids. Trimming removed 4 bases from V and 7 bases from J; junction bases left unmatched: 5. CDR3 sequence reads: CASSEGQPNEQFF. DNA of the CDR3: TGCGCCAGCAGCGAGGGACAGCCAAATGAGCAGTTCTTC.

The chain links TRBV5-5 to TRBJ1-5; possibly TRBD1 for D (6 bases). Germline assignment: CDR1 SGHKS and CDR2 YYEKEE (reference sequence). CDR3 length: 14 amino acids. The V gene lost 0 bases and the J gene lost 2 bases, with 6 bases spanning the gap. The CDR3 nucleotides read TGTGCCAGCAGCTTGGCAGGGGGCAATCAGCCCCAGCATTTT. This codes for CASSLAGGNQPQHF. Combining the CDR3 with reference TRBV5-5 and TRBJ1-5 gives the whole variable domain DAGVTQSPTHLIKTRGQQVTLRCSPISGHKSVSWYQQVLGQGPQFIFQYYEKEERGRGNFPDRFSARQFPNYSSELNVNALLLGDSALYLCASSLAGGNQPQHFGDGTRLSIL.

The chain couples TRBV5-4 to TRBJ2-7; the match to TRBD1 covers 8 bases. This CDR3 has 14 amino acids. Germline V lookup: CDR1 SGHNT, CDR2 YYREEE (reference sequence). V dropped 5 bases and J dropped 0; count of bases not matched to a gene: 4. The CDR3 loop reads CASRMGQASYEQYF. CDR3 nucleotides: TGTGCCAGCAGAATGGGACAGGCCTCCTACGAGCAGTACTTC. Filled out from reference TRBV5-4 and TRBJ2-7, the complete variable domain reads ETGVTQSPTHLIKTRGQQVTLRCSSQSGHNTVSWYQQALGQGPQFIFQYYREEENGRGNFPPRFSGLQFPNYSSELNVNALELDDSALYLCASRMGQASYEQYFGPGTRLTVT.

The V gene is TRBV19, the J gene TRBJ1-1; D may be TRBD1 (6 bases). Germline V lookup: CDR1 LNHDA, CDR2 SQIVND (reference sequence). V was cut by 7 bases and J by 3 bases, with 15 bases left in between. This CDR3 comprises 14 residues. CDR3 nucleotides: TGTGCCAGTATTTCCACAGGGTCCCACACTGAAGCTTTCTTT. It translates to CASISTGSHTEAFF.

This chain uses TRBV11-2 with TRBJ2-7; D may be TRBD1 (6 bases). From germline, CDR1 is SGHAT and CDR2 FQNNGV. Trimming left V 1 base short and J 3 bases short, with 10 bases between. The CDR3 totals 14 residues. In nucleotides, the CDR3 is TGTGCCAGCAGCTTAGGGGTAGGGGGCTACGAGCAGTACTTC. Translating gives CASSLGVGGYEQYF.

CDR3 sequence: CASSQALTGELFF. The DNA for the CDR3 is TGTGCCAGCAGCCAAGCTTTAACCGGGGAGCTGTTTTTT. The chain carries TRBV4-2 and TRBJ2-2; D is ambiguous. The ends were cut back, 1 base at V and 5 bases at J, with 5 bases in the middle. The CDR3 spans 13 residues. Germline CDR1 is LGHNA and CDR2 is YNFKEQ.

The chain employs TRBV11-2 and TRBJ2-7, with 10 bases lining up with TRBD2. Germline CDR1 reads SGHAT; CDR2 reads FQNNGV. CDR3 length: 19 amino acids. The V segment lost 0 bases and the J segment 0 bases; nucleotides outside the gene matches: 11. CDR3 DNA sequence: TGTGCCAGCAGCTTAGAGGACCAGAGGACTAGCGGTAGCTCCTACGAGCAGTACTTC. This codes for CASSLEDQRTSGSSYEQYF.

This chain uses TRBV5-4 with TRBJ2-7, with D possibly matching TRBD1 (7 bases). This CDR3 spans 16 amino acids. From germline, CDR1 is SGHNT and CDR2 YYREEE (reference sequence). V lost 1 base and J 2 bases, leaving 16 bases between the germline ends. The CDR3 is CASSLSSGRGAYEQYF. CDR3 DNA: TGTGCCAGCAGCTTGTCTTCGGGCAGGGGGGCCTACGAGCAGTACTTC.

This chain links TRBV5-4 with TRBJ2-5; 11 positions agree with TRBD2. Germline lookup yields CDR1 SGHNT and CDR2 YYREEE (reference sequence). Trimming removed 1 base from V and 2 bases from J; junction bases left unmatched: 4. This CDR3 has 16 amino acids. The CDR3 region has the DNA TGTGCCAGCAGCTTGAAGGCTAGCGGGAGGCAAGAGACCCAGTACTTC. Residues: CASSLKASGRQETQYF.

The rearrangement uses TRBV5-1 and TRBJ2-3; D is uncertain. This CDR3 is built from 14 residues. V lost 2 bases, J lost 2 bases, and 9 bases lay in between. CDR1 is SGHRS, CDR2 YFSETQ, per germline. The CDR3 is CASSFLGNTDTQYF. CDR3 nucleotide sequence: TGCGCCAGCAGCTTCCTGGGCAACACAGATACGCAGTATTTT.

The chain joins TRBV11-3 to TRBJ2-2; TRBD1 matches at 9 bases. This CDR3 has 15 amino acids. The junction had 0 bases not matched to a gene; V was cut back by 0 bases and J by 4 bases. Germline assignment: CDR1 SGHNT and CDR2 YENEEA. CDR3: CASSLEDRGTGELFF. The CDR3 nucleotides read TGTGCCAGCAGCTTAGAGGACAGGGGCACCGGGGAGCTGTTTTTT.

This chain joins TRBV5-4 and TRBJ2-3; 7 bases are shared with TRBD2. Trimming took 6 bases from V and 2 from J; bases not matched to a gene: 9. The CDR3 has 15 amino acids. In germline, CDR1 is SGHNT, CDR2 YYREEE (reference sequence). The CDR3 DNA sequence: TGTGCCAGCACTACTTTGGGGGGGAACACAGATACGCAGTATTTT. Translation gives CASTTLGGNTDTQYF. The full variable domain, in which reference TRBV5-4 and TRBJ2-3 provide the parts outside the CDR3, is ETGVTQSPTHLIKTRGQQVTLRCSSQSGHNTVSWYQQALGQGPQFIFQYYREEENGRGNFPPRFSGLQFPNYSSELNVNALELDDSALYLCASTTLGGNTDTQYFGPGTRLTVL.

The CDR3 DNA reads TGTGCCATCAGTGAGACAGGGGCAACGGCCATCAGTCAGCCCCAGCATTTT. Protein sequence: CAISETGATAISQPQHF. This chain links TRBV10-3 with TRBJ1-5, with TRBD1 matching 7 bases. From germline, CDR1 is ENHRY and CDR2 SYGVKD. The length of the CDR3 is 17 residues. V gave up 2 bases and J gave up 6 bases; unmatched junction bases: 13.

The V call is TRBV27, the J call TRBJ2-5; 8 nucleotides agree with TRBD1. The germline CDR1 and CDR2 sequences are MNHEY and SMNVEV (reference sequence). The ends lost 5 bases at V and 5 bases at J; junction bases unmatched: 10. The CDR3 is 15 residues long. The CDR3 bases are TGTGCCAGCAGTCCTCGGGACAGGCCACGGGAGACCCAGTACTTC. Its protein is CASSPRDRPRETQYF.

Worth noting for this clone: The sample holds other DNA sequences that translate to the same CDR3. V is TRBV5-1 and J is TRBJ1-1; TRBD1 aligns across 7 bases. Germline V gene data show CDR1 as SGHRS and CDR2 as YFSETQ. The CDR3 has 15 amino acids. Unmatched junction bases numbered 2, after V lost 0 bases and J lost 0 bases. CDR3 nucleotide sequence: TGCGCCAGCAGCTTGGGACAGGGAATGAACACTGAAGCTTTCTTT. Translation: CASSLGQGMNTEAFF.

The rearrangement links TRBV10-3 to TRBJ1-2; possible D gene TRBD1, 6 bases. The CDR3 covers 12 residues. Looked up from germline, CDR1 is ENHRY and CDR2 is SYGVKD. Trimming pared 3 bases from V and 7 bases from J, leaving 9 bases between. CDR3 protein: CAISEQGSGYTF. CDR3 nucleotides: TGTGCCATCAGTGAACAGGGAAGTGGCTACACCTTC.